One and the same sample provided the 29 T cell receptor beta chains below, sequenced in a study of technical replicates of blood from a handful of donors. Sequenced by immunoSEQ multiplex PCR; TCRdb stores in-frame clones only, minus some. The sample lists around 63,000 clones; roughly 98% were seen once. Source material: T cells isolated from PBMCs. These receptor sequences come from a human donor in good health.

CDR3 region: CASSLDSDTGELFF. DNA for the CDR3: TGTGCCAGCAGCCTAGACTCCGACACCGGGGAGCTGTTTTTT. The chain recombines TRBV5-4 with TRBJ2-2; unclear D gene. V lost 4 bases to trimming and J lost 3 bases, with 10 bases between them. Germline V gene data show CDR1 as SGHNT and CDR2 as YYREEE (reference sequence). The CDR3 consists of 14 residues.

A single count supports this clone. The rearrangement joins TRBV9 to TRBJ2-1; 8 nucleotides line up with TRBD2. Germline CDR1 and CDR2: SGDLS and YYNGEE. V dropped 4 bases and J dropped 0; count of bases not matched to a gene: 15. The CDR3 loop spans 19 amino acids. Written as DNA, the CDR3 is TGTGCCAGCAGCCCCCTCCGACTAGCGCATAGAAGCTCCTACAATGAGCAGTTCTTC. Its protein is CASSPLRLAHRSSYNEQFF.

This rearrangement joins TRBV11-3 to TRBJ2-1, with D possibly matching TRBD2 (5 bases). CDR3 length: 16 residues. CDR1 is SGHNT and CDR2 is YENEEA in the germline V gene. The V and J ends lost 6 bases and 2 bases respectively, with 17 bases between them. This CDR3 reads CASRPIERGTYNEQFF. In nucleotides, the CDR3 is TGTGCCAGCAGACCAATAGAACGGGGAACCTACAATGAGCAGTTCTTC.

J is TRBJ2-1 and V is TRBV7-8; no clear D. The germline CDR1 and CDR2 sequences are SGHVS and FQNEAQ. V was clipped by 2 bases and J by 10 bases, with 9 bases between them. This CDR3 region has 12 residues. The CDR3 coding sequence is TGTGCCAGCAGCTTACGAGTTAAGGAGCAGTTCTTC. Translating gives CASSLRVKEQFF.

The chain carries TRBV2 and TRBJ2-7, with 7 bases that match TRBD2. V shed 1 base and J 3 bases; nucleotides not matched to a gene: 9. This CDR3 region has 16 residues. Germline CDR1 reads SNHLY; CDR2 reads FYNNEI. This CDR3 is CASSEGGGARRYEQYF. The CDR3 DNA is TGTGCCAGCAGTGAAGGGGGGGGTGCTAGGCGCTACGAGCAGTACTTC.

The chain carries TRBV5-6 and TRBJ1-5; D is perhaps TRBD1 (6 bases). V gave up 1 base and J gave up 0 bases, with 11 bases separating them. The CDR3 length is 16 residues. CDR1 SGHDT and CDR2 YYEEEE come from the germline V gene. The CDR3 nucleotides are TGTGCCAGCAGCTTGTTCGACAGGCTTAGCAATCAGCCCCAGCATTTT. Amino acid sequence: CASSLFDRLSNQPQHF.

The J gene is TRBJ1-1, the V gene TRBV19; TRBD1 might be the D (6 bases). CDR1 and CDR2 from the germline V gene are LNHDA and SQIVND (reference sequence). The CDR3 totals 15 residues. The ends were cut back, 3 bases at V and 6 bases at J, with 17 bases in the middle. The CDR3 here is CASSINLQGNPEAFF. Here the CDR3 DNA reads TGTGCCAGTAGTATCAACTTACAGGGAAACCCTGAAGCTTTCTTT.

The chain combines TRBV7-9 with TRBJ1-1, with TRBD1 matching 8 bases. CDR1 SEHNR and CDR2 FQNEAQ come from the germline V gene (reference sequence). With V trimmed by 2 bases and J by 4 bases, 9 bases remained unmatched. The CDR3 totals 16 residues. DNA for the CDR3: TGTGCCAGCAGCTTACTGTCGCCGCAGGGGGCCACTGAAGCTTTCTTT. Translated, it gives CASSLLSPQGATEAFF.

The CDR3 here is CASSPTGVTYSPLHF. In nucleotides, the CDR3 is TGTGCCAGCAGCCCGACAGGGGTAACCTATTCACCCCTCCACTTT. V gene TRBV14 combines with J gene TRBJ1-6; 8 nucleotides agree with TRBD1. With 4 bases clipped from V and 8 bases from J, the junction kept 7 bases outside the gene matches. Germline V lookup: CDR1 SGHDN, CDR2 FVKESK. The CDR3 sequence is 15 residues long. The full variable domain, in which reference TRBV14 and TRBJ1-6 provide the parts outside the CDR3, is EAGVTQFPSHSVIEKGQTVTLRCDPISGHDNLYWYRRVMGKEIKFLLHFVKESKQDESGMPNNRFLAERTGGTYSTLKVQPAELEDSGVYFCASSPTGVTYSPLHFGNGTRLTVT.

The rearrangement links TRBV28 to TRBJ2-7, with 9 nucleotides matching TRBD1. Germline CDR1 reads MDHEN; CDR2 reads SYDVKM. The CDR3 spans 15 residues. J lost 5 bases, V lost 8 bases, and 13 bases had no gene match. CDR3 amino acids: CASSFGGQGGDEQYF. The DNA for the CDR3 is TGTGCCAGCTCTTTTGGGGGACAGGGAGGCGACGAGCAGTACTTC.

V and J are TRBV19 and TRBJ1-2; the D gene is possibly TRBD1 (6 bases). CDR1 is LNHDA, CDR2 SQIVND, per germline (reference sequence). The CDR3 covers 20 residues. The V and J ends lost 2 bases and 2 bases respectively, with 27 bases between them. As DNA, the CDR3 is TGTGCCAGTAGTATAAGGTCTGGGGGCAGGGTATCTATCTACAACTATGGCTACACCTTC. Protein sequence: CASSIRSGGRVSIYNYGYTF.

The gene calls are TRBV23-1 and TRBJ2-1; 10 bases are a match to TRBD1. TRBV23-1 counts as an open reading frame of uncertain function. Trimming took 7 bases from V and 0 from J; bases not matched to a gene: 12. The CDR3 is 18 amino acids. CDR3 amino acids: CASTPPGQGPSSYNEQFF. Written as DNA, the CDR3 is TGCGCCAGCACACCTCCGGGACAGGGGCCAAGCTCCTACAATGAGCAGTTCTTC.

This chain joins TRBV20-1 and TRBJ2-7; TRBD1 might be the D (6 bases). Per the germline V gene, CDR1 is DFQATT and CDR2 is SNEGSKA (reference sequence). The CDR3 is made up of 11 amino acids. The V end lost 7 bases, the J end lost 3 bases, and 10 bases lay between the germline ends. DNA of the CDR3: TGCAGTGGGGGACAAAGCTACGAGCAGTACTTC. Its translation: CSGGQSYEQYF.

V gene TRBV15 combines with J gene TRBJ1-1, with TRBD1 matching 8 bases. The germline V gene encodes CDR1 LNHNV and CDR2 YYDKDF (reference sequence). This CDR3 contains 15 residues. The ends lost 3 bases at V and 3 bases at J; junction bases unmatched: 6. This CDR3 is CATSREDRADTEAFF. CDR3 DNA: TGTGCCACCAGCAGGGAGGACAGGGCGGACACTGAAGCTTTCTTT.

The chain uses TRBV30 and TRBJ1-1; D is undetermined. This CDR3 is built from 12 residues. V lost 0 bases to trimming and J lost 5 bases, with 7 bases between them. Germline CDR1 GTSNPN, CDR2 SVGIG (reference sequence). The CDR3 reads CAWSVRGTEAFF. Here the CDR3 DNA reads TGTGCCTGGAGTGTACGAGGGACTGAAGCTTTCTTT.

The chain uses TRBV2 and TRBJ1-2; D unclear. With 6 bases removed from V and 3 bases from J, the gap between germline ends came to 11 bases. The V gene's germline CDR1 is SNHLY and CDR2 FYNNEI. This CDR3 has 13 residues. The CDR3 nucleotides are TGTGCCAGCAGACAAGACATGGACTATGGCTACACCTTC. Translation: CASRQDMDYGYTF.

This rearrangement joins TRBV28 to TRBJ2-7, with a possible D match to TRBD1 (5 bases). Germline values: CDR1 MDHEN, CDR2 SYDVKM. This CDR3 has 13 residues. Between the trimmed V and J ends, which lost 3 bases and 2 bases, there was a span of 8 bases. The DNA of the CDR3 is TGTGCCAGCAGTTTTCCCAGGGCCTACGAGCAGTACTTC. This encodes CASSFPRAYEQYF. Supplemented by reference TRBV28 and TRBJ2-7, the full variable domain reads DVKVTQSSRYLVKRTGEKVFLECVQDMDHENMFWYRQDPGLGLRLIYFSYDVKMKEKGDIPEGYSVSREKKERFSLILESASTNQTSMYLCASSFPRAYEQYFGPGTRLTVT.

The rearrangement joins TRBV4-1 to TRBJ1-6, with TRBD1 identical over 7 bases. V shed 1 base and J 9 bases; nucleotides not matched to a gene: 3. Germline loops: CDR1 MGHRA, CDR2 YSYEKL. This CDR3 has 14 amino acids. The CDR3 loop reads CASSQGDRVSPLHF. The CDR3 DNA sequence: TGCGCCAGCAGCCAAGGTGACAGGGTTTCACCCCTCCACTTT.

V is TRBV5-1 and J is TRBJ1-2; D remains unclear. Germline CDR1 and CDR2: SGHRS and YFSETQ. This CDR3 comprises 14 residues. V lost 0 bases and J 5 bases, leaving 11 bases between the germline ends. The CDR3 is CASSLGSEGYGYTF. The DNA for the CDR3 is TGCGCCAGCAGCTTGGGTTCGGAGGGATATGGCTACACCTTC.

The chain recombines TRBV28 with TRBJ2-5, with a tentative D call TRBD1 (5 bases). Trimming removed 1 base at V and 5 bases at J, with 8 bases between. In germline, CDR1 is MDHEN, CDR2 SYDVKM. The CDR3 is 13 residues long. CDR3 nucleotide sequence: TGTGCCAGCAGTTTATTTGCAGGGGAGACCCAGTACTTC. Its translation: CASSLFAGETQYF.

The CDR3 reads CASSLALLGARSGANVLTF. DNA for the CDR3: TGTGCCAGCAGCTTGGCTCTTTTGGGGGCTCGGTCTGGGGCCAACGTCCTGACTTTC. The chain has TRBV5-4 and TRBJ2-6; tentatively, D is TRBD1 (6 bases). V gave up 0 bases and J gave up 1 base, with 17 bases separating them. The CDR3 extends over 19 amino acids. Germline values: CDR1 SGHNT, CDR2 YYREEE (reference sequence).

CDR3 coding DNA: TGTGCCAGGCTACAGGACAGGGTCAACACCGGGGAGCTGTTTTTT. Protein sequence: CARLQDRVNTGELFF. The V call is TRBV21-1, the J call TRBJ2-2; TRBD1 reflects the table's D call only, with no check against the DNA. TRBV21-1 is flagged as a pseudogene. CDR3 length: 15 amino acids.

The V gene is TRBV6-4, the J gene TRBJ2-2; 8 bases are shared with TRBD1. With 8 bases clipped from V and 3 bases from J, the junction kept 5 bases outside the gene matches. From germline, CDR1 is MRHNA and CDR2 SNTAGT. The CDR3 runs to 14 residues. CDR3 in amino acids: CASRPTGDTGELFF. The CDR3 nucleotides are TGTGCCAGCCGACCGACAGGGGACACCGGGGAGCTGTTTTTT.

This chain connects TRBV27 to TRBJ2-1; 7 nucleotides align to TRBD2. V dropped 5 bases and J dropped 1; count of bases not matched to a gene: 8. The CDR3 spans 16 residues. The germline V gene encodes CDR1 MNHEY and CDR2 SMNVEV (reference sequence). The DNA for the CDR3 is TGTGCCAGCAGTCGATCGGGCGGGAGTTCCTACAATGAGCAGTTCTTC. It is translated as CASSRSGGSSYNEQFF.

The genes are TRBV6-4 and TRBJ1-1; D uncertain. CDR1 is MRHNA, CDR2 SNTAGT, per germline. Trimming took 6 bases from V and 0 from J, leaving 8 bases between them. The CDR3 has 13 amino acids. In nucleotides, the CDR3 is TGTGCCAGCAGCTCTAAGATGAACACTGAAGCTTTCTTT. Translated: CASSSKMNTEAFF.

Here the CDR3 reads CASSTRQGAYEQYF. DNA for the CDR3: TGTGCCAGCAGTACCCGGCAGGGGGCTTACGAGCAGTACTTC. V and J are TRBV28 and TRBJ2-7; 8 bases align to TRBD1. The CDR3 totals 14 residues. Germline-derived CDR1 and CDR2 are MDHEN and SYDVKM. Germline trimming cut 5 bases from V and 4 bases from J; bases unmatched to any gene: 7.

Here the CDR3 reads CASSAGTGGFITEAFF. The CDR3 DNA reads as TGTGCCAGCAGTGCCGGGACAGGGGGCTTTATCACTGAAGCTTTCTTT. This chain joins TRBV25-1 and TRBJ1-1; 12 nucleotides line up with TRBD1. This CDR3 contains 16 residues. The V segment lost 4 bases and the J segment 4 bases; nucleotides outside the gene matches: 7. The germline CDR1 and CDR2 sequences are MGHDK and SYGVNS.

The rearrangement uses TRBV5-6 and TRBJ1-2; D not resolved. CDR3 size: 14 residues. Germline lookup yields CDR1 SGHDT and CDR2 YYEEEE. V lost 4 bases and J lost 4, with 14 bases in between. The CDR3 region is CASSQEYAIYGYTF. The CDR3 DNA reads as TGTGCCAGCAGCCAGGAATACGCTATCTATGGCTACACCTTC.

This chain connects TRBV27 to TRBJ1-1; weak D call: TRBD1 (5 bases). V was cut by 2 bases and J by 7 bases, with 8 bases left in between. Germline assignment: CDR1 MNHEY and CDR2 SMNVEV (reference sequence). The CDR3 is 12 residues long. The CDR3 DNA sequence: TGTGCCAGCAGTTTAGGGGGAGGTGAAGCTTTCTTT. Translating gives CASSLGGGEAFF.